This TCR beta chain was profiled in a study of blood T cell repertoires in COVID-19 (dated by TCRdb to the early 2020s). Concerning the study at large: Samples from collaborators originated in the United States, Italy and Spain and spanned both the acute and convalescent phases of COVID-19. The material from the prospective study consisted of cDNA or gDNA derived from T cells, B-cell-depleted T cells, or PBMCs. Subjects who had been exposed to COVID-19, were actively infected with it, or had recovered from it provided the deeply sampled blood TCRbeta repertoires that made up the dataset. The repertoires were released in a freely available public database intended as a resource for research on the immune response to SARS-CoV-2. The samples were drawn from the first 160 participants of the ongoing ImmuneRACE study and from 1,254 subjects provided by 6 global collaborators. Sample metadata almost always included a de-identified subject ID, COVID-19 status, age in years and sex. Where HLA class I and class II types were available, the types were taken from metadata supplied by the sample provider, not from assay-based typing. Results the study describes overall, beyond this receptor: How much clinical and demographic metadata was included differed by source and by participant, and the metadata was provided uncurated.

Whole blood was collected in K2EDTA tubes by collaborating institutions according to the institutions' own protocols. For TCRbeta analysis, collaborators shipped samples in one of three forms: frozen whole blood, isolated PBMCs, or DNA extracted from either of those sample types. The immunoSEQ Assay, a bias-controlled multiplex PCR, was used to amplify TCRbeta CDR3 regions from genomic DNA. Per the authors' processing: Within the assay, amplification of reference gene primers was used to estimate how many nucleated cells each sample contained. To quantify the absolute abundance of each unique TCRbeta CDR3 rearrangement, sequence reads were collapsed and filtered. For each sample, productive Simpson clonality was calculated as the square root of Simpson's diversity index across productive rearrangements. TCRdb obtained this table from immuneACCESS and retained in-frame rearrangements with V and J assigned. These tables miss some clones; where compared with another copy, unresolved V genes account for less than half of the shortfall, and the remainder is unexplained. That table furnishes V, J and clone size, whereas the DNA furnished D and trimming. The table for this sample lists 140,000 or so clones; about 86% of them were counted only once. Roughly 3% of the sample is taken by the ten largest.

Reading from cysteine to phenylalanine, the CDR3 counts 21 amino acids. Kept here is only the CDR3 DNA, which spans 63 bases and is read in frame from base 1. This clone occurred a few times. Its antigen is currently not known. Per-nucleotide qualities are absent, and no much larger clonotype sits a single base away. Sequencing was carried out using peripheral blood. Recombination connected TRBV21-1 to TRBJ1-5. TRBV21-1 is recorded as a pseudogene. The clonotype comes from a woman of 80 years or more with acute or convalescent COVID-19. The nucleotides read TGTGCCAGCAGCAAAGGAAAGGCGGCAGTTTCGCATCAGTCTATTAATCAGCCCCAGCATTTT. The encoded protein is CASSKGKAAVSHQSINQPQHF.